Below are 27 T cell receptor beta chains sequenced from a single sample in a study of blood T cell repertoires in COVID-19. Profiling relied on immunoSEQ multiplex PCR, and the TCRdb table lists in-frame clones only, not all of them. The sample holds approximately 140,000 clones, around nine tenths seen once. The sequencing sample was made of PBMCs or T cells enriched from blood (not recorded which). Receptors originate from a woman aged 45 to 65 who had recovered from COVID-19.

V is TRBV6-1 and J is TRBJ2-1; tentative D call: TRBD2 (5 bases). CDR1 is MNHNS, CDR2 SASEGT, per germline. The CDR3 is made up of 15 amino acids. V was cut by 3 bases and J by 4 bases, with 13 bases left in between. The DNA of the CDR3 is TGTGCCAGCAGTGAGGGAGCGGTCCTATACAATGAGCAGTTCTTC. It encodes CASSEGAVLYNEQFF.

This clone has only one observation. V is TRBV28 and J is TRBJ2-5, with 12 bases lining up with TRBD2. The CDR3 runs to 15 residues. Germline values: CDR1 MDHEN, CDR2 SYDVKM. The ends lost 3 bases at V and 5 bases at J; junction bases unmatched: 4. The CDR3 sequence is CASSLASGGAETQYF. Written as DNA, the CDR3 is TGTGCCAGCAGTTTGGCTAGCGGGGGGGCTGAGACCCAGTACTTC. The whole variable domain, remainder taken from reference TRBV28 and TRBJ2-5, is DVKVTQSSRYLVKRTGEKVFLECVQDMDHENMFWYRQDPGLGLRLIYFSYDVKMKEKGDIPEGYSVSREKKERFSLILESASTNQTSMYLCASSLASGGAETQYFGPGTRLLVL.

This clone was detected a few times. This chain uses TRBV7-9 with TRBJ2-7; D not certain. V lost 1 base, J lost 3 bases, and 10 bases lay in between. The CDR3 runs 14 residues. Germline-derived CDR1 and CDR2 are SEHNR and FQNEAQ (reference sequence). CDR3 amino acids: CASSLGFNSYEQYF. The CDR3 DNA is TGTGCCAGCAGCTTAGGGTTTAACAGCTACGAGCAGTACTTC.

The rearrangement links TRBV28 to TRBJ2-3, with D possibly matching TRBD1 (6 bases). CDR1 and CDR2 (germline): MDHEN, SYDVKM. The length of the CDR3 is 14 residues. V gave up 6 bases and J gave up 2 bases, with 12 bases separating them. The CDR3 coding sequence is TGTGCCAGCAGGTCGACAGGACCCACAGATACGCAGTATTTT. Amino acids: CASRSTGPTDTQYF.

CDR3 in amino acids: CASSLDRLAGGYNEQFF. CDR3 in DNA: TGTGCCAGCAGCTTAGATCGCCTAGCGGGGGGTTACAATGAGCAGTTCTTC. This chain links TRBV11-3 with TRBJ2-1; TRBD2 aligns across 11 bases. Germline CDR1 and CDR2: SGHNT and YENEEA. The CDR3 is 17 amino acids. Trimming took 0 bases from V and 4 from J; bases not matched to a gene: 5.

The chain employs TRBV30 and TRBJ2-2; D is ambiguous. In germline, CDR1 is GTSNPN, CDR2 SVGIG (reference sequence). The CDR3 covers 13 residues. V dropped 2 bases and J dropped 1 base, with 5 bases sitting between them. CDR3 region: CAWSNKNTGELFF. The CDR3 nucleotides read TGTGCCTGGAGTAACAAGAACACCGGGGAGCTGTTTTTT.

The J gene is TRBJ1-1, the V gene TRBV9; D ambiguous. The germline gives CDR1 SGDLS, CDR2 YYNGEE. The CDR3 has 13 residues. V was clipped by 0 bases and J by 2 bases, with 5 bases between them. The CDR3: CASSVVDNTEAFF. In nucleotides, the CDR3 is TGTGCCAGCAGCGTAGTAGATAACACTGAAGCTTTCTTT.

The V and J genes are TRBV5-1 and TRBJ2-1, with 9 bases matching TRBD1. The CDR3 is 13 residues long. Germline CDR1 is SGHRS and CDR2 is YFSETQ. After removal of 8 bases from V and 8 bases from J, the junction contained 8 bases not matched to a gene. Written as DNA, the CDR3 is TGCGCCAGACAGGGGGCTGAGGTCCATGAGCAGTTCTTC. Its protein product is CARQGAEVHEQFF.

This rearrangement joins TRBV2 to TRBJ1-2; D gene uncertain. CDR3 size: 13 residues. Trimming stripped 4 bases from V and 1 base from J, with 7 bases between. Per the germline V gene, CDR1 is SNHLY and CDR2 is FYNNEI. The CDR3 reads CASSVGDNYGYTF. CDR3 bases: TGTGCCAGCAGTGTCGGAGATAACTATGGCTACACCTTC.

The CDR3 DNA reads TGTGCCAGTAACGGACAGAACTATGGCTACACCTTC. Translating it yields CASNGQNYGYTF. The chain links TRBV19 to TRBJ1-2, with D perhaps TRBD1 (6 bases). This CDR3 has 12 residues. V was trimmed by 7 bases and J by 2 bases, leaving 8 bases between them. Germline CDR1 is LNHDA and CDR2 is SQIVND (reference sequence). Using reference TRBV19 and TRBJ1-2 for the parts outside the CDR3, the full variable domain is DGGITQSPKYLFRKEGQNVTLSCEQNLNHDAMYWYRQDPGQGLRLIYYSQIVNDFQKGDIAEGYSVSREKKESFPLTVTSAQKNPTAFYLCASNGQNYGYTFGSGTRLTVV.

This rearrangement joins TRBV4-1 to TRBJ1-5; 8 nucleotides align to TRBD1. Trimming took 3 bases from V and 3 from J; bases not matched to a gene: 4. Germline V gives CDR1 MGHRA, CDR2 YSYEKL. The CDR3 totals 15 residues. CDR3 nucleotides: TGCGCCAGCAGCCACGGACAGGGCAACAATCAGCCCCAGCATTTT. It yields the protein CASSHGQGNNQPQHF.

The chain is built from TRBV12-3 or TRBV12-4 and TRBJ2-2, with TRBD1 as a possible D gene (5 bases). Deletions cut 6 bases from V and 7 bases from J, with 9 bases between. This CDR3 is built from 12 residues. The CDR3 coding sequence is TGTGCCAGCAGCCAAGACAGCGGGGAGCTGTTTTTT. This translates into CASSQDSGELFF.

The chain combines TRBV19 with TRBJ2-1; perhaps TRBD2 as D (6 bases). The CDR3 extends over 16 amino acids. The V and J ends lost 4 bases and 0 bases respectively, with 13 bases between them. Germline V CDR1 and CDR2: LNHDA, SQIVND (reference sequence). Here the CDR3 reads CASSTYAGSSYNEQFF. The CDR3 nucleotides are TGTGCCAGTAGTACTTACGCGGGAAGCTCCTACAATGAGCAGTTCTTC.

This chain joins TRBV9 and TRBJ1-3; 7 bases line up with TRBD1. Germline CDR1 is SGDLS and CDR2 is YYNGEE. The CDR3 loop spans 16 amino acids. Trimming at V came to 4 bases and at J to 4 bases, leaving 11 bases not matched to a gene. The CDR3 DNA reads TGTGCCAGCAGCTCAAGAGGGACAGAAGACGGAAACACCATATATTTT. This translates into CASSSRGTEDGNTIYF.

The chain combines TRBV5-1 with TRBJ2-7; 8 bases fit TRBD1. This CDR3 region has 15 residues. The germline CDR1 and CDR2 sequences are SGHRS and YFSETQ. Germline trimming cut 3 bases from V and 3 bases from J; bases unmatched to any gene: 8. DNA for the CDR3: TGCGCCAGCAGCTGGACCCCGGGACAGGTCTACGAGCAGTACTTC. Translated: CASSWTPGQVYEQYF.

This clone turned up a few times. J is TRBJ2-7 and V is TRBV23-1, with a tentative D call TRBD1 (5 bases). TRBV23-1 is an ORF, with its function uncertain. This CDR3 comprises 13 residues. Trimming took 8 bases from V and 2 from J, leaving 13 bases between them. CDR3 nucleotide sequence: TGCGCCAGCGGACAAAGGCAAACCTACGAGCAGTACTTC. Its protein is CASGQRQTYEQYF.

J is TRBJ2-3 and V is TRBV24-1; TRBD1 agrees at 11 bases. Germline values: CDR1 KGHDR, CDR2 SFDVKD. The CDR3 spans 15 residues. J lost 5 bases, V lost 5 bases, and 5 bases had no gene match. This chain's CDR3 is CATSAGTGGEDTQYF. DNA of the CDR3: TGTGCCACCAGTGCCGGGACAGGGGGTGAAGATACGCAGTATTTT.

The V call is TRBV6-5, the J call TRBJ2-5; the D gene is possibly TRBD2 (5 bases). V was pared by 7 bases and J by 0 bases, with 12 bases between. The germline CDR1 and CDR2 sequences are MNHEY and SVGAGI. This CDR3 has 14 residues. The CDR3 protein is CASKDSAYQETQYF. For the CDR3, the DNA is TGTGCCAGCAAGGACTCGGCGTACCAAGAGACCCAGTACTTC.

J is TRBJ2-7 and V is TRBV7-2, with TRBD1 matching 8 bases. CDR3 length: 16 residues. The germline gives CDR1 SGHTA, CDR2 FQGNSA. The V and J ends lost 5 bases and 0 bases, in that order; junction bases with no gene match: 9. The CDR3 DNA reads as TGTGCCAGCAGCCCATGGGAGACAGGGGACTCCTACGAGCAGTACTTC. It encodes CASSPWETGDSYEQYF.

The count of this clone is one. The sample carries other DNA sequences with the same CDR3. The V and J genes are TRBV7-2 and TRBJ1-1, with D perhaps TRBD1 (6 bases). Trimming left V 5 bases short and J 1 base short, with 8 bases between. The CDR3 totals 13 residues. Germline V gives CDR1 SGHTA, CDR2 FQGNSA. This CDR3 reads CASSPQGNTEAFF. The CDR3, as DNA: TGTGCCAGCAGCCCACAGGGGAACACTGAAGCTTTCTTT.

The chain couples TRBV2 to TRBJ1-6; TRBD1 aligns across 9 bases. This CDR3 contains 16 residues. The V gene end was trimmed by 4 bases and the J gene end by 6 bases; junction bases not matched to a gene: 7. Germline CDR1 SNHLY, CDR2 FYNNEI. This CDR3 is CASSGTTGGRNSPLHF. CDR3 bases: TGTGCCAGCAGTGGAACCACAGGGGGCCGTAATTCACCCCTCCACTTT.

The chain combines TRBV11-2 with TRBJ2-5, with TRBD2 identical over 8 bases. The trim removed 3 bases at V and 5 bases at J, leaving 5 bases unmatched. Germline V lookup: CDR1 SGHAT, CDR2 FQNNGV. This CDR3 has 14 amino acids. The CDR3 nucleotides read TGTGCCAGCAGCTTTCAGGGCGGGGGGGAGACCCAGTACTTC. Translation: CASSFQGGGETQYF. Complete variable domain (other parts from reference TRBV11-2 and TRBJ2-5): EAGVAQSPRYKIIEKRQSVAFWCNPISGHATLYWYQQILGQGPKLLIQFQNNGVVDDSQLPKDRFSAERLKGVDSTLKIQPAKLEDSAVYLCASSFQGGGETQYFGPGTRLLVL.

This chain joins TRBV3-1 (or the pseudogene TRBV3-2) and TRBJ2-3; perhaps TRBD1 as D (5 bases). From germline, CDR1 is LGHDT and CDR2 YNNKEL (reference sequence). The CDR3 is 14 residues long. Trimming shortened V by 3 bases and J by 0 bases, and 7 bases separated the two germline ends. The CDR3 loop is CASSQDTSTDTQYF. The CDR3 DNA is TGTGCCAGCAGCCAGGACACGAGCACAGATACGCAGTATTTT.

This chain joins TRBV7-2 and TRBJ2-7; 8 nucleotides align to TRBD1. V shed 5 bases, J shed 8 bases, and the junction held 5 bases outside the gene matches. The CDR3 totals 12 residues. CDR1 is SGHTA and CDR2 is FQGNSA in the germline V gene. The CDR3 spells CASSPDRVQQYF. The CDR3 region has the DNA TGTGCCAGCAGCCCGGACAGGGTTCAGCAGTACTTC.

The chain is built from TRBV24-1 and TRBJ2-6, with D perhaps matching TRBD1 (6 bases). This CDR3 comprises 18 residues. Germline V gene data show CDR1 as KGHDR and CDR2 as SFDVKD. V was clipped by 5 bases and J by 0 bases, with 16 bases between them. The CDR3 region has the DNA TGTGCCACCAGTGTTGGTCGGGACACAGACTCTGGGGCCAACGTCCTGACTTTC. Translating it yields CATSVGRDTDSGANVLTF.

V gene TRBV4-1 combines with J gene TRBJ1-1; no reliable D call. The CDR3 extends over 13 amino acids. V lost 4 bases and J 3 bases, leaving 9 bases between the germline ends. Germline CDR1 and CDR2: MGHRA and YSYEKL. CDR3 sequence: CASSRVLDTEAFF. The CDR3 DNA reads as TGCGCCAGCAGCCGCGTTTTGGACACTGAAGCTTTCTTT.

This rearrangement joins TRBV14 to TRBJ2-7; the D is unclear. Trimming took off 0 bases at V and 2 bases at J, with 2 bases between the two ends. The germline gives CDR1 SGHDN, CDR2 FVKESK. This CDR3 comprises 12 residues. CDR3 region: CASSQDTYEQYF. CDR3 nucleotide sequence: TGTGCCAGCAGCCAAGACACCTACGAGCAGTACTTC.